These 18 T cell receptor beta chains were all obtained from the same sample, sequenced in a study of control samples from healthy donors and cancer patients. Generated by immunoSEQ multiplex PCR, the TCRdb table keeps only in-frame clones and is missing some. The sample has some 140,000 clones; 85% to 95% are singletons. Source material: PBMCs. All receptors derive from a man aged 60 to 69 with colorectal cancer.

The V gene is TRBV18, the J gene TRBJ2-3, with D tentatively TRBD1 (6 bases). V dropped 6 bases and J dropped 4 bases, with 17 bases sitting between them. Germline V gene data show CDR1 as KGHSH and CDR2 as LQKENI. There are 15 residues in the CDR3. DNA of the CDR3: TGTGCCAGCTCCGTAGGGGGAGCAGTGGCAGATACGCAGTATTTT. Amino acids: CASSVGGAVADTQYF.

The chain links TRBV7-9 to TRBJ1-4, with a weak D call TRBD1 (5 bases). The germline gives CDR1 SEHNR, CDR2 FQNEAQ (reference sequence). The CDR3 runs to 15 residues. Deletions cut 1 base from V and 1 base from J, with 7 bases between. This CDR3 is CASSLDQGTNEKLFF. CDR3 bases: TGTGCCAGCAGCTTAGATCAGGGAACTAATGAAAAACTGTTTTTT.

The rearrangement uses TRBV18 and TRBJ1-2, with D unresolved. V gave up 6 bases and J gave up 6 bases, with 17 bases separating them. There are 14 residues in the CDR3. The V gene's germline CDR1 is KGHSH and CDR2 LQKENI. In nucleotides, the CDR3 is TGTGCCAGCTCCCTCCAGGACCGATCAGATGGCTACACCTTC. It specifies CASSLQDRSDGYTF.

This chain joins TRBV7-2 and TRBJ2-7; D is ambiguous. The CDR3 contains 11 residues. Germline CDR1 is SGHTA and CDR2 is FQGNSA. The V end lost 1 base, the J end lost 6 bases, and 4 bases lay between the germline ends. As DNA, the CDR3 is TGTGCCAGCAGCTTAGGGCCCGAGCAGTACTTC. Amino acid sequence: CASSLGPEQYF.

The rearrangement joins TRBV7-2 to TRBJ1-2; D is unclear. V shed 5 bases and J shed 5 bases, with 21 bases lying between them. The CDR3 is 16 residues long. Per germline, CDR1 SGHTA and CDR2 FQGNSA. The CDR3 sequence is CASSQDSTETYYGYTF. CDR3 nucleotide sequence: TGTGCCAGCAGCCAAGACTCAACCGAGACCTATTATGGCTACACCTTC.

The gene calls are TRBV9 and TRBJ2-2; 9 bases align to TRBD2. Germline V gene lookup returns CDR1 SGDLS and CDR2 YYNGEE. V gave up 3 bases and J gave up 5 bases; unmatched junction bases: 5. CDR3 length: 15 amino acids. The CDR3 DNA follows: TGTGCCAGCAGCGCCAGCGGGGGGAAGACCGGGGAGCTGTTTTTT. Its translation: CASSASGGKTGELFF. The whole variable domain, filled in from reference TRBV9 and TRBJ2-2, reads DSGVTQTPKHLITATGQRVTLRCSPRSGDLSVYWYQQSLDQGLQFLIQYYNGEERAKGNILERFSAQQFPDLHSELNLSSLELGDSALYFCASSASGGKTGELFFGEGSRLTVL.

The chain is built from TRBV24-1 and TRBJ1-2; D possibly corresponds to TRBD1 (6 bases). The CDR3 extends over 12 amino acids. Trimming took 5 bases from V and 8 from J, leaving 11 bases between them. In germline, CDR1 is KGHDR, CDR2 SFDVKD. This chain's CDR3 is CATSGAGEGYTF. The CDR3 coding sequence is TGTGCCACCAGTGGGGCAGGGGAAGGCTACACCTTC.

The chain is built from TRBV5-1 and TRBJ1-1; the match to TRBD1 covers 9 bases. CDR1 and CDR2 from the germline V gene are SGHRS and YFSETQ. Germline trimming cut 7 bases from V and 0 bases from J; bases unmatched to any gene: 13. The CDR3 is 17 amino acids. This chain's CDR3 is CASGEAQGAFMNTEAFF. DNA for the CDR3: TGCGCCAGCGGCGAAGCACAGGGGGCCTTTATGAACACTGAAGCTTTCTTT.

This chain links TRBV4-3 with TRBJ2-1; 13 bases map to TRBD2. The CDR3 totals 18 residues. The V segment lost 2 bases and the J segment 8 bases; nucleotides outside the gene matches: 12. The germline gives CDR1 LGHNA, CDR2 YSLEER. The CDR3 bases are TGCGCCAGCAGCCAACGAAGTACTAGCGGGGGGGCCCTCGATGAGCAGTTCTTC. Encoded protein: CASSQRSTSGGALDEQFF.

This clone was observed a single time. The chain couples TRBV29-1 to TRBJ2-7; D is perhaps TRBD1 (6 bases). The CDR3 extends over 14 amino acids. V was shortened by 6 bases and J by 2 bases, with 17 bases between the two germline ends. Germline lookup yields CDR1 SQVTM and CDR2 ANQGSEA. The CDR3 protein is CSVPTGQGPYEQYF. CDR3 DNA sequence: TGCAGCGTCCCCACGGGGCAGGGGCCCTACGAGCAGTACTTC.

The gene calls are TRBV30 and TRBJ1-1; no clear D. Trimming stripped 0 bases from V and 11 bases from J, with 10 bases between. Germline lookup yields CDR1 GTSNPN and CDR2 SVGIG (reference sequence). The CDR3 covers 11 residues. CDR3 amino acids: CAWSVLSVAFF. CDR3 DNA: TGTGCCTGGAGTGTTCTCAGCGTCGCTTTCTTT.

This chain connects TRBV30 to TRBJ1-1; no definite D call. The CDR3 runs to 13 residues. V was cut by 4 bases and J by 3 bases, with 12 bases left in between. Germline values: CDR1 GTSNPN, CDR2 SVGIG (reference sequence). The CDR3 region is CAWTPVKYTEAFF. The CDR3 DNA sequence: TGTGCCTGGACTCCGGTTAAGTACACTGAAGCTTTCTTT.

The gene calls are TRBV10-3 and TRBJ2-5; D tentatively reads TRBD1 or TRBD2 (6 bases each). Germline V gene lookup returns CDR1 ENHRY and CDR2 SYGVKD. Trimming stripped 10 bases from V and 5 bases from J, with 17 bases between. The CDR3 covers 13 residues. The CDR3 sequence: CATASQGGETQYF. CDR3 bases: TGTGCCACAGCCTCTCAAGGGGGGGAGACCCAGTACTTC.

CDR3 DNA sequence: TGCGCCAGCAGCTCCGGGACAGGGACCCTAGCCCACGAGCAGTACTTC. As protein: CASSSGTGTLAHEQYF. This chain uses TRBV5-1 with TRBJ2-7, with TRBD1 matching 9 bases. CDR1 is SGHRS, CDR2 YFSETQ, per germline. The CDR3 runs to 16 residues. The junction had 12 bases not matched to a gene; V was cut back by 3 bases and J by 5 bases.

The V call is TRBV5-6, the J call TRBJ1-2; no clear D. Deletions cut 4 bases from V and 4 bases from J, with 11 bases between. Germline CDR1 and CDR2: SGHDT and YYEEEE. This CDR3 region has 13 residues. In DNA, the CDR3 is TGTGCCAGCAGCAACGACCGGGGCTATGGCTACACCTTC. As protein: CASSNDRGYGYTF. The full variable domain, with the rest looked up from reference TRBV5-6 and TRBJ1-2, is DAGVTQSPTHLIKTRGQQVTLRCSPKSGHDTVSWYQQALGQGPQFIFQYYEEEERQRGNFPDRFSGHQFPNYSSELNVNALLLGDSALYLCASSNDRGYGYTFGSGTRLTVV.

V gene TRBV19 combines with J gene TRBJ1-2; D may be TRBD1 (6 bases). Germline CDR1 LNHDA, CDR2 SQIVND (reference sequence). The length of the CDR3 is 17 residues. Trimming removed 7 bases from V and 3 bases from J, with 24 bases in between. CDR3 loop: CASTFSGTLDGDYGYTF. As DNA, the CDR3 is TGTGCCAGTACCTTCTCCGGGACACTTGACGGTGACTATGGCTACACCTTC.

This clone was seen a single time. The J gene is TRBJ2-7, the V gene TRBV4-3, with TRBD1 matching over 7 bases. The CDR3 is made up of 14 amino acids. V lost 4 bases to trimming and J lost 6 bases; unmatched junction nucleotides: 9. Germline-derived CDR1 and CDR2 are LGHNA and YSLEER. The CDR3 DNA reads TGCGCCAGCAGCCGATTTACAGGGGAACTCGAGCAGTACTTC. It translates to CASSRFTGELEQYF.

This clone was observed a single time. V and J are TRBV7-9 and TRBJ2-1, with D uncertain. V lost 3 bases to trimming and J lost 7 bases, with 10 bases between them. CDR3 size: 13 residues. CDR1 and CDR2 (germline): SEHNR, FQNEAQ (reference sequence). The CDR3 is CASSFSGLNEQFF. As DNA, the CDR3 is TGTGCCAGCAGCTTTAGTGGTTTAAATGAGCAGTTCTTC.